Listed below are T cell receptor beta chains from one sample, sequenced in a study of identifying expanded T cells in peripheral blood. TCRdb's copy holds only in-frame clones and misses some; the assay was immunoSEQ multiplex PCR. The table records tens of thousands of clones, around 83% of them present only once. What was sequenced was blood. Receptors originate from a person aged 18 to 70 in good health. CDR3s include the opening cysteine and the closing phenylalanine or tryptophan. The D gene is left open where the match is weak. For some rows the clone size is stated as once, few or many, or as a class when expanded; others skip it.

abundance,v_gene,len,d_gene,j_gene,CDR3aa,CDR3nt
few,TRBV14,14,.,TRBJ2-1,CASSQGEWGNEQFF,TGTGCCAGCAGCCAAGGGGAGTGGGGAAATGAGCAGTTCTTC
.,TRBV7-2,17,.,TRBJ2-1,CASSLAGWATRSNEQFF,TGTGCCAGCAGCTTAGCGGGGTGGGCCACTAGGAGTAATGAGCAGTTCTTC
.,TRBV2,16,TRBD1,TRBJ2-5,CASRSDRGLAGETQYF,TGTGCCAGCAGGTCGGACAGGGGGCTAGCGGGGGAGACCCAGTACTTC
once,TRBV5-1,14,.,TRBJ2-2,CASSDRMSPGELFF,TGCGCCAGCAGTGACAGGATGTCCCCCGGGGAGCTGTTTTTT
.,TRBV30,14,TRBD1,TRBJ1-1,CAWSVPGTGPAAFF,TGTGCCTGGAGTGTACCCGGGACAGGTCCCGCAGCTTTCTTT
.,TRBV18,15,.,TRBJ2-3,CASSPVFGVSDTQYF,TGTGCCAGCTCACCAGTTTTCGGTGTTTCAGATACGCAGTATTTT
.,TRBV7-9,14,.,TRBJ2-5,CASSVDGYTGTQYF,TGTGCCAGCAGTGTCGATGGCTACACAGGGACCCAGTACTTC
.,TRBV5-8,14,.,TRBJ1-6,CASSSRTGYSPLHF,TGTGCCAGCAGCTCTAGAACGGGATATTCACCCCTCCACTTT
.,TRBV7-8,18,.,TRBJ2-7,CASSSPGGGAISIGEQYF,TGTGCCAGCAGCTCCCCGGGTGGGGGGGCCATTTCAATCGGGGAGCAGTACTTC
.,TRBV10-2,13,TRBD1,TRBJ2-7,CATQTGGGYEQYF,TGCGCCACTCAGACAGGGGGAGGCTACGAGCAGTACTTC
.,TRBV15,17,TRBD2,TRBJ2-1,CATSTGRLAGEYNEQFF,TGTGCCACCAGCACGGGCAGACTAGCGGGGGAGTACAATGAGCAGTTCTTC
.,TRBV28,14,TRBD1,TRBJ1-2,CAIQFTQGAGGYTF,TGTGCCATCCAATTTACCCAGGGGGCGGGAGGCTACACCTTC
.,TRBV11-2,15,.,TRBJ1-2,CASSHPGKGIYGYTF,TGTGCCAGCAGCCATCCAGGGAAGGGGATCTATGGCTACACCTTC
.,TRBV6-5,13,.,TRBJ1-1,CASSPTVRTEAFF,TGTGCCAGCAGCCCGACGGTTCGGACTGAAGCTTTCTTT
once,TRBV5-1,13,.,TRBJ2-7,CASSLSPSGEQYF,TGCGCCAGCAGCTTGAGTCCCTCAGGGGAGCAGTACTTC
.,TRBV25-1,14,TRBD1,TRBJ1-2,CASSDHRGFGGYTF,TGTGCCAGCAGTGATCACAGGGGGTTTGGAGGCTACACCTTC
.,TRBV20-1,11,.,TRBJ1-1,CSAKGNTEAFF,TGCAGTGCGAAGGGGAACACTGAAGCTTTCTTT
.,TRBV7-2,15,.,TRBJ1-5,CASSLDTYSNQPQHF,TGTGCCAGCAGCTTAGACACCTATAGCAATCAGCCCCAGCATTTT
once,TRBV5-8,18,.,TRBJ2-5,CASSLVLIGRRVFETQYF,TGTGCCAGCAGCTTGGTACTTATCGGCAGAAGGGTTTTTGAGACCCAGTACTTC
.,TRBV7-2,12,.,TRBJ2-1,CASTDWGLEQFF,TGTGCCAGCACCGATTGGGGGCTAGAGCAGTTCTTC
.,TRBV9,13,.,TRBJ1-1,CASSPQVGVEAFF,TGTGCCAGCAGCCCCCAGGTCGGGGTCGAAGCTTTCTTT
.,TRBV29-1,13,.,TRBJ2-1,CSVESHSYNEQFF,TGCAGCGTTGAGAGCCATTCCTACAATGAGCAGTTCTTC
.,TRBV16,12,TRBD1,TRBJ1-2,CASSRTGRGYTF,TGTGCCAGCAGCCGGACAGGGAGAGGCTACACCTTC
.,TRBV7-2,16,.,TRBJ2-3,CASSPEGGAITDTQYF,TGTGCCAGCAGCCCGGAGGGGGGAGCCATCACAGATACGCAGTATTTT
.,TRBV4-3,14,.,TRBJ1-4,CASRGGSQNEKLFF,TGCGCCAGCCGGGGCGGGAGCCAGAATGAAAAACTGTTTTTT
.,TRBV7-2,17,TRBD2,TRBJ2-3,CASSLIGTSGLRNTQYF,TGTGCCAGCAGCCTTATCGGGACTAGCGGGTTAAGAAATACGCAGTATTTT
.,TRBV18,13,.,TRBJ1-1,CASSTGASTEAFF,TGTGCCAGCTCAACGGGGGCGTCAACTGAAGCTTTCTTT
.,TRBV25-1,18,TRBD1,TRBJ1-6,CASSEYGTGVFHNSPLHF,TGTGCCAGCAGTGAATATGGGACAGGGGTTTTCCATAATTCACCCCTCCACTTT
.,TRBV27,16,.,TRBJ2-2,CASRIPQARGAGELFF,TGTGCCAGCAGAATTCCCCAAGCGAGAGGAGCCGGGGAGCTGTTTTTT
.,TRBV6-1,15,.,TRBJ2-1,CASSEVAGSYNEQFF,TGTGCCAGCAGTGAAGTCGCGGGAAGCTACAATGAGCAGTTCTTC
.,TRBV5-1,14,.,TRBJ2-7,CASSPSSVSHEQYF,TGCGCCAGCAGCCCCTCTAGCGTCTCCCACGAGCAGTACTTC
.,TRBV25-1,14,.,TRBJ2-1,CASSELGRLDEQFF,TGTGCCAGCAGTGAATTGGGCAGGTTGGATGAGCAGTTCTTC
.,TRBV20-1,11,TRBD1,TRBJ1-2,CSAPGGGIYTF,TGCAGTGCTCCAGGGGGTGGGATCTACACCTTC
.,TRBV2,15,TRBD1,TRBJ1-6,CASRTGTPYNSPLHF,TGTGCCAGCAGGACAGGGACTCCCTATAATTCACCCCTCCACTTT
.,TRBV7-9,14,.,TRBJ1-1,CASSKGRLNTEAFF,TGTGCCAGCAGCAAGGGACGGTTGAACACTGAAGCTTTCTTT
once,TRBV18,12,.,TRBJ2-2,CASSADTGELFF,TGTGCCAGCTCAGCAGACACCGGGGAGCTGTTTTTT
once,TRBV19,14,.,TRBJ2-1,CASSQRGGYNEQFF,TGTGCCAGTAGTCAGAGGGGGGGTTACAATGAGCAGTTCTTC
.,TRBV2,10,.,TRBJ2-1,CASTRNEQFF,TGTGCCAGCACCCGCAATGAGCAGTTCTTC
.,TRBV28,15,.,TRBJ2-3,CASSSGQTSTDTQYF,TGTGCCAGCAGTTCAGGACAGACTAGCACAGATACGCAGTATTTT
.,TRBV10-3,11,.,TRBJ2-7,CAISERYEQYF,TGTGCCATCAGTGAGAGATACGAGCAGTACTTC
.,TRBV11-2,15,.,TRBJ1-3,CASSFGISSGNTIYF,TGTGCCAGCAGCTTCGGAATAAGCTCTGGAAACACCATATATTTT
.,TRBV29-1,14,TRBD2,TRBJ2-3,CSGGLAGGTDTQYF,TGCAGCGGGGGACTAGCGGGGGGCACAGATACGCAGTATTTT
.,TRBV18,16,TRBD1,TRBJ2-7,CASSPGAGQGLYEQYF,TGTGCCAGCTCACCAGGCGCGGGACAGGGCCTCTACGAGCAGTACTTC
.,TRBV7-6,11,.,TRBJ2-1,CASSLGNEQFF,TGTGCCAGCAGCTTAGGCAATGAGCAGTTCTTC
.,TRBV5-1,15,.,TRBJ1-4,CASSLVWGGNEKLFF,TGCGCCAGCAGCTTAGTTTGGGGAGGTAATGAAAAACTGTTTTTT
.,TRBV11-3,14,.,TRBJ1-1,CASTEVGGRTEAFF,TGTGCCAGCACCGAAGTAGGGGGTAGGACTGAAGCTTTCTTT